This is a list of T cell receptor beta chains from one sample in a study of shared clonotypes between healthy human individuals. This table comes from immunoSEQ multiplex PCR, and its TCRdb copy is limited to in-frame clones, with some not included. The sample has 780,000 or so clones, 72% seen once. The material sequenced was memory CD4+ T cells sorted from blood. These receptors all come from a woman in her twenties or thirties in good health. CDR3s include the opening cysteine and the closing phenylalanine or tryptophan. D genes are given only for firm matches. A clone size is listed for some rows: how often the clone was seen (once, few, many), or a class if it is expanded.

d_call	v_call	j_call	clone_size	cdr3_nt	cdr3_aa
-	TRBV25-1	TRBJ2-2	-	TGTGCCAGCAGTGAATACCAGCGGGACAAGTACACCGGGGAGCTGTTTTTT	CASSEYQRDKYTGELFF
TRBD2	TRBV7-9	TRBJ2-7	-	TGTGCCAGCAGCTCTAGCGGGAGTTGGAACGAGCAGTACTTC	CASSSSGSWNEQYF
TRBD1	TRBV18	TRBJ2-7	-	TGTGCCAGCTCACCCCTGTCAGGGGGCCCTTCCTACGAGCAGTACTTC	CASSPLSGGPSYEQYF
-	TRBV6-6	TRBJ2-6	-	TGTGCCAGCAGTCGGAAATCCTCTGGGGCCAACGTCCTGACTTTC	CASSRKSSGANVLTF
-	TRBV18	TRBJ2-7	-	TGTGCCAGCTCACCAGATTCTAGCAGAGGCTCCTACGAGCAGTACTTC	CASSPDSSRGSYEQYF
-	TRBV21-1	TRBJ2-1	-	TGTGCCAGCCAGGGAGGACGGTCAGAGAGCTCCTACAATGAGCAGTTCTTC	CASQGGRSESSYNEQFF
TRBD1	TRBV6-1	TRBJ1-5	-	TGTGCCAGCAACCCGACAGGGGTGGGCAATCAGCCCCAGCATTTT	CASNPTGVGNQPQHF
TRBD1	TRBV5-1	TRBJ2-2	-	TGCGCCAGCAGCTTAGGGACAGTGAACACCGGGGAGCTGTTTTTT	CASSLGTVNTGELFF
-	TRBV6-5	TRBJ1-5	-	TGTGCCAGCAGCCGACAGAGTGATCAGCCCCAGCATTTT	CASSRQSDQPQHF
TRBD1	TRBV7-9	TRBJ1-1	-	TGTGCCAGCAGCTTAGCGTGGACAGGGGGCACTGAAGCTTTCTTT	CASSLAWTGGTEAFF
-	TRBV18	TRBJ2-3	-	TGTGCCAGCTCACCCGTCTCAGATACGCAGTATTTT	CASSPVSDTQYF
-	TRBV28	TRBJ1-1	-	TGTGCCAGCACTCGGGCGAGCGTGATGAACACTGAAGCTTTCTTT	CASTRASVMNTEAFF
TRBD1	TRBV11-2	TRBJ1-2	-	TGTGCCAGCAGCTCCTACAGGGGCTATGGCTACACCTTC	CASSSYRGYGYTF
-	TRBV5-1	TRBJ1-1	-	TGCGCCAGCAGCCCCGGGGGTGACACTGAAGCTTTCTTT	CASSPGGDTEAFF
TRBD1	TRBV2	TRBJ1-4	-	TGTGCCAGCTGCAGACAGGGAAGTCCTGAAAAACTGTTTTTT	CASCRQGSPEKLFF
-	TRBV6-5	TRBJ2-7	-	TGTGCCAGCAGTTACCCCCCGGGCTACGAGCAGTACTTC	CASSYPPGYEQYF
-	TRBV30	TRBJ2-7	few	TGTGCCTGGCGACCGGGACAAGCCTACGAGCAGTACTTC	CAWRPGQAYEQYF
-	TRBV5-1	TRBJ2-1	-	TGCGCCAGCAGCTTGGGGAGTAGCTCCTACAATGAGCAGTTCTTC	CASSLGSSSYNEQFF
TRBD2	TRBV10-3	TRBJ2-7	once	TGTGCCATCAGTGAGCGGACTAGCGGGAGACACGAGCAGTACTTC	CAISERTSGRHEQYF
-	TRBV6-1	TRBJ1-5	-	TGTGCCAGCAGTGCTCTAGAAAATCAGCCCCAGCATTTT	CASSALENQPQHF
TRBD2	TRBV19	TRBJ2-1	once	TGTGCCAGTAGTACTTGGACTAGCGTCAATGAGCAGTTCTTC	CASSTWTSVNEQFF
-	TRBV25-1	TRBJ2-1	few	TGTGCCAGCAGTGAAGGTGGAGGGTCCAATGAGCAGTTCTTC	CASSEGGGSNEQFF
TRBD2	TRBV7-8	TRBJ2-6	-	TGTGCCAGCAGCTTAGTTGGCGGGAGCGCGGGGGCCAACGTCCTGACTTTC	CASSLVGGSAGANVLTF
TRBD2	TRBV5-4	TRBJ2-3	-	TGTGCCAGCAGCGAAAGGCTAGCGGGATTCGCAGATACGCAGTATTTT	CASSERLAGFADTQYF
TRBD1	TRBV2	TRBJ1-1	once	TGTGCCAGCAACAGGGGACCCCTGAACACTGAAGCTTTCTTT	CASNRGPLNTEAFF
-	TRBV5-6	TRBJ2-1	-	TGTGCCAGCAGCTTGTGGGGAATAGGTTACAATGAGCAGTTCTTC	CASSLWGIGYNEQFF
TRBD2	TRBV11-1	TRBJ2-7	-	TGTGCCAGCAGCGACCTAGCGGCTAACTACGAGCAGTACTTC	CASSDLAANYEQYF
TRBD1	TRBV5-1	TRBJ2-3	-	TGCGCCAGCAGCTACCGACAGGGTAGCGGCACAGATACGCAGTATTTT	CASSYRQGSGTDTQYF
-	TRBV6-1	TRBJ2-1	once	TGTGCCAGCAGTGAATATCCCGCCTGGCAGGGACCCTACAATGAGCAGTTCTTC	CASSEYPAWQGPYNEQFF
-	TRBV16	TRBJ1-2	once	TGTGCCAGCAGCCTCGATAGGTATGGCTACACCTTC	CASSLDRYGYTF
-	TRBV21-1	TRBJ1-3	-	TGTGCCAGCAGCAAAGTAGACACAGGCTATTTCTCTGGAAACACCATATATTTT	CASSKVDTGYFSGNTIYF
-	TRBV4-1	TRBJ1-4	once	TGCGCCAGCAGCCAAGTTTTCGGGGAAAAACTGTTTTTT	CASSQVFGEKLFF
TRBD1	TRBV7-9	TRBJ2-2	-	TGTGCCAGCAGTCCCCCCAGGGGGTTCACCGGGGAGCTGTTTTTT	CASSPPRGFTGELFF
TRBD1	TRBV10-2	TRBJ1-2	-	TGCGCCAGCACCGACAGGGGGCACAACTATGGCTACACCTTC	CASTDRGHNYGYTF
TRBD2	TRBV2	TRBJ2-5	-	TGTGCCAGCAGCGAAGGACTAGCCGGGGGGGAGCAGTACTTC	CASSEGLAGGEQYF
-	TRBV11-2	TRBJ2-1	few	TGTGCCAGCAGATCCGGGGCTAGAGGGTACAATGAGCAGTTCTTC	CASRSGARGYNEQFF
-	TRBV14	TRBJ2-1	-	TGTGCCAGCAGCCAAGATCTGGTCAATGAGCAGTTCTTC	CASSQDLVNEQFF
TRBD1	TRBV6-1	TRBJ2-7	many	TGTGCCAGCATCGTAGACAGGGGCTACGAGCAGTACTTC	CASIVDRGYEQYF
-	TRBV11-3	TRBJ1-1	-	TGTGCCAGCAGCTCGACGGTTGAAGCTTTCTTT	CASSSTVEAFF
-	TRBV2	TRBJ1-5	-	TGTGCCAGCAGTGAGCGGGGTCAGCCCCAGCATTTT	CASSERGQPQHF
TRBD1	TRBV30	TRBJ1-6	-	TGTGCCTGGAGTGTTGGACAGGTCAATTCACCCCTCCACTTT	CAWSVGQVNSPLHF